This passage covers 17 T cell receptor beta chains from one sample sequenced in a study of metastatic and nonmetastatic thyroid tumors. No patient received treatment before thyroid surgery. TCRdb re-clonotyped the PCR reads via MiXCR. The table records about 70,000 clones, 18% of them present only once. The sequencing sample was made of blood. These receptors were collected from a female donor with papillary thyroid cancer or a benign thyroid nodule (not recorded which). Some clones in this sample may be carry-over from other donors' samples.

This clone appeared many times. CDR3 coding DNA: TGTGCCAGCAGCATCAGCGGGAGTTTAAATGAGCAGTTCTTC. It codes for CASSISGSLNEQFF. This chain joins TRBV9 and TRBJ2-1; TRBD2 matches 8 bases. V lost 4 bases, J lost 7 bases, and 7 bases stayed unmatched. Germline lookup yields CDR1 SGDLS and CDR2 YYNGEE. The CDR3 runs to 14 residues. Based on the CDR3 plus reference TRBV9 and TRBJ2-1, the full variable domain is DSGVTQTPKHLITATGQRVTLRCSPRSGDLSVYWYQQSLDQGLQFLIQYYNGEERAKGNILERFSAQQFPDLHSELNLSSLELGDSALYFCASSISGSLNEQFFGPGTRLTVL.

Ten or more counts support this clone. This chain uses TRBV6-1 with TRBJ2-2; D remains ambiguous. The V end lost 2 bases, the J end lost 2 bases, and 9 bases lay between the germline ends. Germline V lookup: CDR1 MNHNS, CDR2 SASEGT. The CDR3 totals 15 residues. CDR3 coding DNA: TGTGCCAGCAGTGAAAGGCAGCTTAACACCGGGGAGCTGTTTTTT. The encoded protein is CASSERQLNTGELFF.

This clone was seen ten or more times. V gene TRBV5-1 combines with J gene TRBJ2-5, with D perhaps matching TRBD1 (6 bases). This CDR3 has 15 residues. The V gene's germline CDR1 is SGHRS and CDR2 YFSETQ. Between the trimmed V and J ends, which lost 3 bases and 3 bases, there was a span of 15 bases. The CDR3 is CASSSGDTEEETQYF. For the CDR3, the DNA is TGCGCCAGCAGCTCCGGGGACACAGAAGAAGAGACCCAGTACTTC.

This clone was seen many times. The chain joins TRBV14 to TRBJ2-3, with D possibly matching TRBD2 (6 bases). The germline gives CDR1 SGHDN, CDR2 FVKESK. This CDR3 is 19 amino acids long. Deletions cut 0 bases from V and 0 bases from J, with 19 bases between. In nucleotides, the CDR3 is TGTGCCAGCAGCCAAGATCCGGGACTGGGCCGAGCTAGCACAGATACGCAGTATTTT. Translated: CASSQDPGLGRASTDTQYF.

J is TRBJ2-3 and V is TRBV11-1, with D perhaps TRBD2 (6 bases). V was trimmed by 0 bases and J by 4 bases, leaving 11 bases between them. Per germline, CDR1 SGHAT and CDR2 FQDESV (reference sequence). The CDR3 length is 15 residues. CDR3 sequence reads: CASSLARSSADTQYF. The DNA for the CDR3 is TGTGCCAGCAGCTTAGCGCGGTCTAGCGCAGATACGCAGTATTTT.

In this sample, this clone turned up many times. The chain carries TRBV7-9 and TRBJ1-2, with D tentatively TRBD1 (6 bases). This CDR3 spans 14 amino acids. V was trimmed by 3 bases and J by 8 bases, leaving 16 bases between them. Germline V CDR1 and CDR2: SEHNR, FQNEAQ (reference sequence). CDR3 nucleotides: TGTGCCAGCAGCTTGGGGGCCTCTGCCGGAGGCTACACCTTC. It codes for CASSLGASAGGYTF.

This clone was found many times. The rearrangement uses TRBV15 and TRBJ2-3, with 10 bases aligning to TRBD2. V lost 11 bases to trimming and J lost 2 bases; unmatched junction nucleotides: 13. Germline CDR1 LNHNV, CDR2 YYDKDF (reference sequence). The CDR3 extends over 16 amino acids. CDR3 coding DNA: TGTGCCCTAAGCCCTTCTAGCGGGGGACCCACAGATACGCAGTATTTT. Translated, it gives CALSPSSGGPTDTQYF. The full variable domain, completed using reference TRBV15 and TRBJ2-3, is DAMVIQNPRYQVTQFGKPVTLSCSQTLNHNVMYWYQQKSSQAPKLLFHYYDKDFNNEADTPDNFQSRRPNTSFCFLDIRSPGLGDTAMYLCALSPSSGGPTDTQYFGPGTRLTVL.

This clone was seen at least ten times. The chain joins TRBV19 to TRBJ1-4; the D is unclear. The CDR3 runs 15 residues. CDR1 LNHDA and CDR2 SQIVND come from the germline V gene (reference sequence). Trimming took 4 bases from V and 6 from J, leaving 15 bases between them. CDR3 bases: TGTGCCAGTAGTACTGGGGAATCGCTTCATGAAAAACTGTTTTTT. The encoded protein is CASSTGESLHEKLFF.

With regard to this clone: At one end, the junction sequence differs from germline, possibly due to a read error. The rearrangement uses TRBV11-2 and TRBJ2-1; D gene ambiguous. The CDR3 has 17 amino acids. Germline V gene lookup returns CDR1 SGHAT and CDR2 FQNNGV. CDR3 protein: CASILGWAAVSYNEQFF. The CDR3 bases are TGTGCCAGCATCTTAGGGTGGGCAGCAGTATCCTACAATGAGCAGTTCTTC.

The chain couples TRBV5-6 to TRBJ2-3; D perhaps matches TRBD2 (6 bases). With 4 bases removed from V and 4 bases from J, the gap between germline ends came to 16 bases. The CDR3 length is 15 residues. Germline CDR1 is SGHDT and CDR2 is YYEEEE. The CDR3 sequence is CASSRWTGEADTQYF. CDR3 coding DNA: TGTGCCAGCAGCCGATGGACTGGGGAGGCAGATACGCAGTATTTT. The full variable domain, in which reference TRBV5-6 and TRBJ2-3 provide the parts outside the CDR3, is DAGVTQSPTHLIKTRGQQVTLRCSPKSGHDTVSWYQQALGQGPQFIFQYYEEEERQRGNFPDRFSGHQFPNYSSELNVNALLLGDSALYLCASSRWTGEADTQYFGPGTRLTVL.

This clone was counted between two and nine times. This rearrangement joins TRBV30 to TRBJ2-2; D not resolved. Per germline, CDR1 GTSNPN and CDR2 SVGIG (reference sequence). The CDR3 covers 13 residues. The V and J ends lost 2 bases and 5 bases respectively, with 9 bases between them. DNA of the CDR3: TGTGCCTGGAGTCCCCGACGAACCGGGGAGCTGTTTTTT. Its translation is CAWSPRRTGELFF.

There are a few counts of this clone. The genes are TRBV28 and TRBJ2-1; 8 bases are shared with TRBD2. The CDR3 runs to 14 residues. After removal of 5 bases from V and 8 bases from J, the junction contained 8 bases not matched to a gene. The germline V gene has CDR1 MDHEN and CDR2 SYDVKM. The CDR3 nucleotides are TGTGCCAGCAGTCCACTAGCGGAGACGGATGAGCAGTTCTTC. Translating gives CASSPLAETDEQFF.

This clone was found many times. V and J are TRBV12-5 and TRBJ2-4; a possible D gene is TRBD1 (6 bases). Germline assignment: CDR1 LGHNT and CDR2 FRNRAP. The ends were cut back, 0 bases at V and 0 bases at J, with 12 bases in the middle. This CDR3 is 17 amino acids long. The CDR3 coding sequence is TGTGCTAGTGGTTTGGTACTGGGCAGGGGAGCCAAAAACATTCAGTACTTC. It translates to CASGLVLGRGAKNIQYF.

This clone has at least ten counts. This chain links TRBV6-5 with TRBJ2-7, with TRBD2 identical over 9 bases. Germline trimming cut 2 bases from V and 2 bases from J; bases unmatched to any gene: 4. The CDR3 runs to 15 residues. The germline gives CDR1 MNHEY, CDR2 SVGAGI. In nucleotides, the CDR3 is TGTGCCAGCAGTTACGCGTCTAGCGGGACCTACGAGCAGTACTTC. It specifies CASSYASSGTYEQYF.

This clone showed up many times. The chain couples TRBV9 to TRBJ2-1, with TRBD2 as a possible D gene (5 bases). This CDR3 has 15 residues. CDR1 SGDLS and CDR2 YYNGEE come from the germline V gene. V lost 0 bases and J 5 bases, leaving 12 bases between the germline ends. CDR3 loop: CASSVGAAVNNEQFF. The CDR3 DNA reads TGTGCCAGCAGCGTAGGGGCAGCGGTTAACAATGAGCAGTTCTTC. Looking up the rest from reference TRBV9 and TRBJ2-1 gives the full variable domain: DSGVTQTPKHLITATGQRVTLRCSPRSGDLSVYWYQQSLDQGLQFLIQYYNGEERAKGNILERFSAQQFPDLHSELNLSSLELGDSALYFCASSVGAAVNNEQFFGPGTRLTVL.

CDR3 coding DNA: TGTGCCTGGAGTTCTTTCCGTACCCCTGGGGCCAACGTCCTGACTTTC. It translates to CAWSSFRTPGANVLTF. This chain connects TRBV30 to TRBJ2-6; D is unresolved. Trimming took off 2 bases at V and 2 bases at J, with 13 bases between the two ends. The CDR3 is 16 residues long. CDR1 and CDR2 from the germline V gene are GTSNPN and SVGIG (reference sequence).

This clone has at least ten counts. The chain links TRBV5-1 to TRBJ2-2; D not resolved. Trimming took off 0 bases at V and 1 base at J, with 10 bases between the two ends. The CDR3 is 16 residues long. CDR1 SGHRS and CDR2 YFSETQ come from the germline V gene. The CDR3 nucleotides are TGCGCCAGCAGCTTGGAGGACCTGAGGAACACCGGGGAGCTGTTTTTT. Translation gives CASSLEDLRNTGELFF.